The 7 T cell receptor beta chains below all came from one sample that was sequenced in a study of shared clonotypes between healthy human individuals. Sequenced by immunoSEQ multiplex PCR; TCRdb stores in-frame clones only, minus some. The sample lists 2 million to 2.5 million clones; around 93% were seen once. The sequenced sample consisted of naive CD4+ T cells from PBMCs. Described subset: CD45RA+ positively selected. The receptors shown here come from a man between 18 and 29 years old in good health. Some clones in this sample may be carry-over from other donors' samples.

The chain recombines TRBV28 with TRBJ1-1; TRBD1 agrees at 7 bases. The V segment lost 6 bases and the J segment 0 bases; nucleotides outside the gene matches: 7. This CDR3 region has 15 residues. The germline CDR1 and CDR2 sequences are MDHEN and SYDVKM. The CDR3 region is CASRSGQLMNTEAFF. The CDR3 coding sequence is TGTGCCAGCAGATCGGGACAGCTCATGAACACTGAAGCTTTCTTT.

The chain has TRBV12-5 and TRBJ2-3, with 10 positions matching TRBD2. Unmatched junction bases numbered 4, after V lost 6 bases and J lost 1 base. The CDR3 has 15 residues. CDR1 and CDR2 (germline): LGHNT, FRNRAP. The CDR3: CASGGLADRTDTQYF. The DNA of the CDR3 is TGTGCTAGTGGCGGACTAGCGGACCGCACAGATACGCAGTATTTT.

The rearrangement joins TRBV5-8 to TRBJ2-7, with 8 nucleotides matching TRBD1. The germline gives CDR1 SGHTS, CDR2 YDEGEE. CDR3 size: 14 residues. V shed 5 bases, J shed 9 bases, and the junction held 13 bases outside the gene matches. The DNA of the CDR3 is TGTGCCAGCAGTCCCGGGGACAGGACCCTAGGGCAGTACTTC. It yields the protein CASSPGDRTLGQYF. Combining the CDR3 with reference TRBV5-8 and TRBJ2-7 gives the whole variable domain EAGVTQSPTHLIKTRGQQATLRCSPISGHTSVYWYQQALGLGLQFLLWYDEGEERNRGNFPPRFSGRQFPNYSSELNVNALELEDSALYLCASSPGDRTLGQYFGPGTRLTVT.

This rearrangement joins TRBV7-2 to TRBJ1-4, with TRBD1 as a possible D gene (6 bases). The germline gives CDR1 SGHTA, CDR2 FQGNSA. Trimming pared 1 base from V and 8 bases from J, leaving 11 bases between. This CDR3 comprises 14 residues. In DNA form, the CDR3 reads TGTGCCAGCAGCTTAGAGGGGGGCAAGGAAAAACTGTTTTTT. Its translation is CASSLEGGKEKLFF.

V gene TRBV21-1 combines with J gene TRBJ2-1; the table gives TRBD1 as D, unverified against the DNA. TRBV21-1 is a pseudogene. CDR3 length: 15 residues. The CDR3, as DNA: TGTGCCAGCAGCAAAGGGGGGACAGGGGGCAATGAGCAGTTCTTC. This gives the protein CASSKGGTGGNEQFF.

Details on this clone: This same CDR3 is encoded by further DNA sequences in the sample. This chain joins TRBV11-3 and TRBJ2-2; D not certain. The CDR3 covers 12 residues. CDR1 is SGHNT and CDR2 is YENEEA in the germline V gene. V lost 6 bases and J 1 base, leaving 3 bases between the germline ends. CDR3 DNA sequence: TGTGCCAGCAGTAAGAACACCGGGGAGCTGTTTTTT. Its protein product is CASSKNTGELFF.

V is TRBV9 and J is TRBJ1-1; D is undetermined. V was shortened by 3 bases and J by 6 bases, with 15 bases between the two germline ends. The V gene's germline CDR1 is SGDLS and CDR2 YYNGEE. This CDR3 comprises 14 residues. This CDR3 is CASSGGGPGAEAFF. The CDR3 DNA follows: TGTGCCAGCAGCGGAGGCGGCCCCGGGGCTGAAGCTTTCTTT. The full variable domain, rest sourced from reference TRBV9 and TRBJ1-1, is DSGVTQTPKHLITATGQRVTLRCSPRSGDLSVYWYQQSLDQGLQFLIQYYNGEERAKGNILERFSAQQFPDLHSELNLSSLELGDSALYFCASSGGGPGAEAFFGQGTRLTVV.